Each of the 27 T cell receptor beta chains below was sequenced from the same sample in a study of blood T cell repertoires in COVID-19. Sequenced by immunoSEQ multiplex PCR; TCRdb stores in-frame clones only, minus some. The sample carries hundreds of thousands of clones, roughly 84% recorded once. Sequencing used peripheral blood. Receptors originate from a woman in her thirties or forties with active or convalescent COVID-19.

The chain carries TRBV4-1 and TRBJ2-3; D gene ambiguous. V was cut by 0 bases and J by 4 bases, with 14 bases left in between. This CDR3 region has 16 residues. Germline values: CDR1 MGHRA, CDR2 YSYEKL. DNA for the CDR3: TGCGCCAGCAGCCAAGAAGGCACAGTTTTGCCAGATACGCAGTATTTT. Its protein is CASSQEGTVLPDTQYF.

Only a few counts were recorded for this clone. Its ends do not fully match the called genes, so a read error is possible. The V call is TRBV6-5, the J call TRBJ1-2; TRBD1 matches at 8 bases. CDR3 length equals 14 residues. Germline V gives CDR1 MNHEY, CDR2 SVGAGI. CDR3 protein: CAILPKERTGRGSF. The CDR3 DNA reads TGTGCCATCTTACCGAAGGAACGGACAGGGCGAGGCTCCTTC.

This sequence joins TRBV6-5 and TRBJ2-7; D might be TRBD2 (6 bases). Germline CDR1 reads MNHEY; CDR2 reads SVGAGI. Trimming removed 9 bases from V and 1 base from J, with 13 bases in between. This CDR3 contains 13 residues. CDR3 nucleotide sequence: TGTGCCAGTCGGGGGTTAACTTCCTACGAGCAGTACTTC. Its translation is CASRGLTSYEQYF.

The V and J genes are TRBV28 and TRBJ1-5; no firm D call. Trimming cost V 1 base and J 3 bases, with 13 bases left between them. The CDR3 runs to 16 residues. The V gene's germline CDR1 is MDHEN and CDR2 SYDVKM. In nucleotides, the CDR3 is TGTGCCAGCAGTTTATTCGCAGGTTCCTTCAATCAGCCCCAGCATTTT. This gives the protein CASSLFAGSFNQPQHF. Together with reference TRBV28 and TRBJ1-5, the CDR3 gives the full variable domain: DVKVTQSSRYLVKRTGEKVFLECVQDMDHENMFWYRQDPGLGLRLIYFSYDVKMKEKGDIPEGYSVSREKKERFSLILESASTNQTSMYLCASSLFAGSFNQPQHFGDGTRLSIL.

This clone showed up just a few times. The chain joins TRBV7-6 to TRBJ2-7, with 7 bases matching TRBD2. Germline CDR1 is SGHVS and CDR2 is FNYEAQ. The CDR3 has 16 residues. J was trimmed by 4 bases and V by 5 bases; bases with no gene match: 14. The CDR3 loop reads CASSLEPGGKSYEQYV. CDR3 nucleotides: TGTGCCAGCAGCCTCGAGCCCGGGGGGAAGTCATACGAGCAGTACGTC.

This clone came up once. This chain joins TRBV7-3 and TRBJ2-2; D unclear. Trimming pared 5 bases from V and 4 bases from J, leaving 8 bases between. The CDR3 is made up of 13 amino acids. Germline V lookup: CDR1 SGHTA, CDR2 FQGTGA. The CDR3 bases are TGTGCCAGCAGCCCCGGTGGCACCGGGGAGCTGTTTTTT. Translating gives CASSPGGTGELFF.

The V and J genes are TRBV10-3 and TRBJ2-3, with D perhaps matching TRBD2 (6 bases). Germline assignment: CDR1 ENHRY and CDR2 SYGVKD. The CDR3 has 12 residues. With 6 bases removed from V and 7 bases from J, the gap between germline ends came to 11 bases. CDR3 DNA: TGTGCCATCAGAAGGGACTCTCATACGCAGTATTTT. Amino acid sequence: CAIRRDSHTQYF.

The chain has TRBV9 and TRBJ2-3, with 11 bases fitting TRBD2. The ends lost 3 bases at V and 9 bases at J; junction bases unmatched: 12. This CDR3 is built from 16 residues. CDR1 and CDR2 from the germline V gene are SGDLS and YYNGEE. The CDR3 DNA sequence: TGTGCCAGCAGCGCGGCCGGGACTAGCGGCGGGGGGACGCAGTATTTT. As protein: CASSAAGTSGGGTQYF.

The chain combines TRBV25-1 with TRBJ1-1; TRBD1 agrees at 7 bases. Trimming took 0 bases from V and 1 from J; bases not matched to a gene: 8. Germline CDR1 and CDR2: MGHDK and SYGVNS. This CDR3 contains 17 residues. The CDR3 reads CASSEYSQGVRNTEAFF. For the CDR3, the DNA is TGTGCCAGCAGTGAATATTCCCAGGGGGTTCGGAACACTGAAGCTTTCTTT.

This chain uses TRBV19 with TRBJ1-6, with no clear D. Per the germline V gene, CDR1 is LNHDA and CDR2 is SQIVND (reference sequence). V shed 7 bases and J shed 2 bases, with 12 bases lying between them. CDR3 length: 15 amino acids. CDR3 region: CASMGRGTYNSPLHF. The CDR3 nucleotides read TGTGCCAGTATGGGCCGTGGTACCTATAATTCACCCCTCCACTTT.

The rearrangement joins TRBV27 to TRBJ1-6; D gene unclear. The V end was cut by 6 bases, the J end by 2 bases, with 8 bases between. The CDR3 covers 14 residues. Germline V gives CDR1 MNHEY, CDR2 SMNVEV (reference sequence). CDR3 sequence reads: CASRGRPYNSPLHF. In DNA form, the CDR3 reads TGTGCCAGCAGAGGGAGGCCCTATAATTCACCCCTCCACTTT.

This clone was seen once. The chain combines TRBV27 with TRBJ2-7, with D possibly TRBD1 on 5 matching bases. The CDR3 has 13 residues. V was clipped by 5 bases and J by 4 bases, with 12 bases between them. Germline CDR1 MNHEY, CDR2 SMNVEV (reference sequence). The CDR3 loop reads CASSQSSGYEQYF. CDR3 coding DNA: TGTGCCAGCAGTCAATCGTCAGGGTACGAGCAGTACTTC.

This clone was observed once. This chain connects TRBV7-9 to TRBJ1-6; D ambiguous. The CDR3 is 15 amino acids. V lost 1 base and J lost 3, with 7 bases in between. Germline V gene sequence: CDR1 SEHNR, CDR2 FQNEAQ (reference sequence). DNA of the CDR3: TGTGCCAGCAGCTTAGACGGTTTCTATAATTCACCCCTCCACTTT. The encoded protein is CASSLDGFYNSPLHF.

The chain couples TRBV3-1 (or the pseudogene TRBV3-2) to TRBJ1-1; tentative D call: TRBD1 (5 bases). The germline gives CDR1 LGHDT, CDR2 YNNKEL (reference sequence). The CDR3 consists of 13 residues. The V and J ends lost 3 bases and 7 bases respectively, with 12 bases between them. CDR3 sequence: CASSQGPGGEAFF. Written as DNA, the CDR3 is TGTGCCAGCAGCCAGGGACCGGGGGGTGAAGCTTTCTTT.

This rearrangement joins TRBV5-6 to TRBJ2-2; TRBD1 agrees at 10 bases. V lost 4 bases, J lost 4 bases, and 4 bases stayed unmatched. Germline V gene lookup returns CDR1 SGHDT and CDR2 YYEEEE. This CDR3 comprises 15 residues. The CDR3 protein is CASSPWTGGTGELFF. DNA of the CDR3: TGTGCCAGCAGCCCATGGACAGGGGGCACCGGGGAGCTGTTTTTT.

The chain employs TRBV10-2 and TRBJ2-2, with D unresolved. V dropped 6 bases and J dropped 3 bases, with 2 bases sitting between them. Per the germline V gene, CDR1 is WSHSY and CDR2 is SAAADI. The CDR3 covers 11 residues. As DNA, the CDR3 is TGCGCCAGCAGCGACACCGGGGAGCTGTTTTTT. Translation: CASSDTGELFF.

The CDR3 sequence is CATSMSFNTEAFF. CDR3 nucleotide sequence: TGTGCCACCAGCATGAGCTTCAACACTGAAGCTTTCTTT. V is TRBV15 and J is TRBJ1-1, with D unclear. Germline values: CDR1 LNHNV, CDR2 YYDKDF (reference sequence). CDR3 length equals 13 residues. The germline V and J ends were trimmed by 4 bases and 2 bases, with 8 bases remaining between them.

CDR3 nucleotides: TGTGCCAGCAGTTGGGGACTGGAGCGTAGCAATCAGCCCCAGCATTTT. Encoded protein: CASSWGLERSNQPQHF. This sequence joins TRBV6-6 and TRBJ1-5, with D possibly matching TRBD1 (5 bases). The CDR3 has 16 residues. In germline, CDR1 is MNHNY, CDR2 SVGAGI (reference sequence). The ends were cut back, 4 bases at V and 0 bases at J, with 13 bases in the middle.

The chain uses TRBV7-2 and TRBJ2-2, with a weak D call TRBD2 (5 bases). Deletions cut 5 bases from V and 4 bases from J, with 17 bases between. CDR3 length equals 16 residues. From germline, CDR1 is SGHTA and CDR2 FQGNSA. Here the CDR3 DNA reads TGTGCCAGCAGCCAATCCGTTTGGGGAGTCACCGGGGAGCTGTTTTTT. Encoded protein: CASSQSVWGVTGELFF.

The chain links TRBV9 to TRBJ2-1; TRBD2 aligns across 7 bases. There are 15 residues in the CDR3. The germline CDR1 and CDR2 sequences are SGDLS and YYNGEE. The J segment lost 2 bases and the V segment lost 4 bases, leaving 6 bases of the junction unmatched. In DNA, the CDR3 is TGTGCCAGCAGCCCTCGACTAGCCCCCTACAATGAGCAGTTCTTC. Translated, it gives CASSPRLAPYNEQFF. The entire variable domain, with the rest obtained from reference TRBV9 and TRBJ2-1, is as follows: DSGVTQTPKHLITATGQRVTLRCSPRSGDLSVYWYQQSLDQGLQFLIQYYNGEERAKGNILERFSAQQFPDLHSELNLSSLELGDSALYFCASSPRLAPYNEQFFGPGTRLTVL.

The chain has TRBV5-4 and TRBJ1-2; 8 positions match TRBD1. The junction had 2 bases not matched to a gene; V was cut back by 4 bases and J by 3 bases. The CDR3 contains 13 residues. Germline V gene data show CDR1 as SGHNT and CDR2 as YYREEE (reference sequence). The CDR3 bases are TGTGCCAGCAGCGTGACAGGGGACTATGGCTACACCTTC. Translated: CASSVTGDYGYTF. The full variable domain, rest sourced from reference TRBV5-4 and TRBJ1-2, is ETGVTQSPTHLIKTRGQQVTLRCSSQSGHNTVSWYQQALGQGPQFIFQYYREEENGRGNFPPRFSGLQFPNYSSELNVNALELDDSALYLCASSVTGDYGYTFGSGTRLTVV.

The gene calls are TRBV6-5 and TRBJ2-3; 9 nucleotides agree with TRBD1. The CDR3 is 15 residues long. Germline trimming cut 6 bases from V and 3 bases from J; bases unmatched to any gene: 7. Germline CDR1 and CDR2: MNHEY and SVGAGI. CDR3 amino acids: CASRNTGGITDTQYF. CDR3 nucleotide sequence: TGTGCCAGCAGAAATACAGGGGGCATAACAGATACGCAGTATTTT.

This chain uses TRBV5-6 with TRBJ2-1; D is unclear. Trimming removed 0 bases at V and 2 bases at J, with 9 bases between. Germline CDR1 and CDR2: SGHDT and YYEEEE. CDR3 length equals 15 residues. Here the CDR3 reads CASSLVQSAYNEQFF. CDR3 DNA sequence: TGTGCCAGCAGCTTGGTCCAGTCTGCCTACAATGAGCAGTTCTTC. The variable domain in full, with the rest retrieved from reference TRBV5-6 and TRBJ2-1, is DAGVTQSPTHLIKTRGQQVTLRCSPKSGHDTVSWYQQALGQGPQFIFQYYEEEERQRGNFPDRFSGHQFPNYSSELNVNALLLGDSALYLCASSLVQSAYNEQFFGPGTRLTVL.

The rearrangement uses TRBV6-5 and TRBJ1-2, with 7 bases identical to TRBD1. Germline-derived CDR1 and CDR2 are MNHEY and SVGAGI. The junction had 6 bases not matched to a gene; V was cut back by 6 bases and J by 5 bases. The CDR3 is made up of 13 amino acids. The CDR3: CASRDRPQYGYTF. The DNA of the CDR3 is TGTGCCAGCAGGGACAGGCCTCAATATGGCTACACCTTC.

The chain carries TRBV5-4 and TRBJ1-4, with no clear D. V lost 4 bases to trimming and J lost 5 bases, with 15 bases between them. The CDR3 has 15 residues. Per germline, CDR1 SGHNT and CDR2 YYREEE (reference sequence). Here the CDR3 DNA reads TGTGCCAGCAGCCTACCCGGCGGGGAGAATGAAAAACTGTTTTTT. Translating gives CASSLPGGENEKLFF.

The CDR3 coding sequence is TGTGCCAGCAGTTGGGGGGGGTCCTACAATGAGCAGTTCTTC. This sequence encodes CASSWGGSYNEQFF. The gene calls are TRBV27 and TRBJ2-1; TRBD2 matches 7 bases. This CDR3 is 14 amino acids long. Trimming removed 4 bases from V and 1 base from J; junction bases left unmatched: 1. The germline V gene has CDR1 MNHEY and CDR2 SMNVEV (reference sequence).

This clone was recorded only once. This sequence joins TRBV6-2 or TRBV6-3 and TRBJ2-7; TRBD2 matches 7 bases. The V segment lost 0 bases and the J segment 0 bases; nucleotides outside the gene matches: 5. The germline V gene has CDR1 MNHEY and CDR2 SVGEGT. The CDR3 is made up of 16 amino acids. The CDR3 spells CASSYSLARSSYEQYV. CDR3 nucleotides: TGTGCCAGCAGTTACTCACTAGCGCGGAGCTCCTACGAGCAGTACGTC.